Each of the 23 T cell receptor beta chains below was sequenced from the same sample in a study of beta chain features in type 1 diabetes. The study's findings and limits: Among all four CD4+ subsets, Type 1 diabetes patients had TCRB CDR3s that were moderately but significantly shorter.

No cognate antigen is known for these TCRs. What was sequenced were expressed TCRB transcripts, since all of the isolated RNA had been reverse transcribed. This table comes from immunoSEQ multiplex PCR, and its TCRdb copy is limited to in-frame clones, with some not included. This table holds roughly 160,000 clones, 8% to 8.5% found once. Material for sequencing was central memory CD4+ T cells from blood. Every receptor here comes from a woman under 30 with type 1 diabetes.

The chain uses TRBV5-1 and TRBJ1-4; D is possibly TRBD1 (6 bases). Germline-derived CDR1 and CDR2 are SGHRS and YFSETQ. CDR3 length: 14 amino acids. Between the trimmed V and J ends, which lost 2 bases and 7 bases, there was a span of 12 bases. CDR3 in amino acids: CASSLQGNIEKLFF. CDR3 DNA: TGCGCCAGCAGCTTACAGGGTAATATTGAAAAACTGTTTTTT.

This clone came up a few times. The V call is TRBV7-2, the J call TRBJ2-7; D not resolved. The V gene lost 4 bases and the J gene lost 3 bases, with 10 bases spanning the gap. The germline gives CDR1 SGHTA, CDR2 FQGNSA. The CDR3 is made up of 13 amino acids. The CDR3 sequence is CASSYVVSYEQYF. The CDR3 nucleotides are TGTGCCAGCAGCTATGTAGTTAGCTACGAGCAGTACTTC.

This clone was recorded a few times. Distinct nucleotide sequences in the sample also encode this CDR3. The CDR3 protein is CASSGTGGNQPQHF. Here the CDR3 DNA reads TGTGCCAGTAGCGGGACAGGGGGAAATCAGCCCCAGCATTTT. The rearrangement joins TRBV19 to TRBJ1-5; TRBD1 aligns across 11 bases. There are 14 residues in the CDR3. V shed 6 bases and J 4 bases; nucleotides not matched to a gene: 2. Germline V gives CDR1 LNHDA, CDR2 SQIVND (reference sequence).

The gene calls are TRBV29-1 and TRBJ2-5; D gene unclear. The CDR3 has 13 amino acids. The V gene lost 7 bases and the J gene lost 2 bases, with 14 bases spanning the gap. Germline V CDR1 and CDR2: SQVTM, ANQGSEA. In DNA form, the CDR3 reads TGCAGCGCCGCACGTTCGGTTCAAGAGACCCAGTACTTC. The encoded protein is CSAARSVQETQYF.

The chain uses TRBV5-4 and TRBJ2-3, with D hard to call. Trimming stripped 0 bases from V and 3 bases from J, with 11 bases between. The CDR3 totals 15 residues. The germline CDR1 and CDR2 sequences are SGHNT and YYREEE (reference sequence). The CDR3 DNA is TGTGCCAGCAGCTTGGCCGGTGCTATGACAGATACGCAGTATTTT. Protein: CASSLAGAMTDTQYF.

The V call is TRBV6-5, the J call TRBJ1-1; a possible D gene is TRBD1 (6 bases). CDR1 and CDR2 (germline): MNHEY, SVGAGI. With 6 bases removed from V and 6 bases from J, the gap between germline ends came to 17 bases. The CDR3 loop spans 14 amino acids. The CDR3 region has the DNA TGTGCCAGCAGATCTCAGGGGAGTATTTCTGAAGCTTTCTTT. This codes for CASRSQGSISEAFF.

With regard to this clone: The junction does not match germline at one end; this may be a read error. CDR3 protein: CASSATGTQYF. CDR3 in DNA: TGTGCCAGCAGCGCCACAGGTACGCAGTATTTT. The V gene is TRBV7-9, the J gene TRBJ2-3; the D gene is possibly TRBD1 (5 bases). The CDR3 consists of 11 residues. In germline, CDR1 is SEHNR, CDR2 FQNEAQ (reference sequence).

This clone was observed a few times. The chain carries TRBV15 and TRBJ1-4; no clear D. The CDR3 contains 16 residues. Trimming shortened V by 0 bases and J by 0 bases, and 8 bases separated the two germline ends. Per the germline V gene, CDR1 is LNHNV and CDR2 is YYDKDF (reference sequence). CDR3 bases: TGTGCCACCAGCAGAGATGCGGCAACAACTAATGAAAAACTGTTTTTT. Translated, it gives CATSRDAATTNEKLFF.

V gene TRBV5-6 combines with J gene TRBJ2-2; tentative D call: TRBD2 (6 bases). This CDR3 is 17 amino acids long. The V and J ends lost 0 bases and 8 bases respectively, with 20 bases between them. Germline values: CDR1 SGHDT, CDR2 YYEEEE. CDR3 residues: CASSLAGSSEYTGELFF. CDR3 DNA: TGTGCCAGCAGCTTGGCCGGGTCTAGCGAGTATACTGGGGAGCTGTTTTTT.

This clone turned up a few times. The chain couples TRBV4-1 to TRBJ2-2; no reliable D call. The V end lost 3 bases, the J end lost 1 base, and 9 bases lay between the germline ends. This CDR3 has 15 residues. The germline V gene encodes CDR1 MGHRA and CDR2 YSYEKL. The DNA for the CDR3 is TGCGCCAGCAGCCAGGTCTTGAGGAACACCGGGGAGCTGTTTTTT. This sequence encodes CASSQVLRNTGELFF.

This clone was counted only a few times. J is TRBJ1-2 and V is TRBV7-2; the D gene is possibly TRBD1 (5 bases). CDR1 and CDR2 (germline): SGHTA, FQGNSA. Trimming took off 3 bases at V and 3 bases at J, with 11 bases between the two ends. The CDR3 length is 14 residues. This CDR3 is CASSFLGRDYGYTF. CDR3 sequence (DNA): TGTGCCAGCAGCTTCTTGGGGCGCGACTATGGCTACACCTTC. Together with reference TRBV7-2 and TRBJ1-2, the CDR3 gives the full variable domain: GAGVSQSPSNKVTEKGKDVELRCDPISGHTALYWYRQSLGQGLEFLIYFQGNSAPDKSGLPSDRFSAERTGGSVSTLTIQRTQQEDSAVYLCASSFLGRDYGYTFGSGTRLTVV.

The J gene is TRBJ2-7, the V gene TRBV18; D possibly corresponds to TRBD1 (5 bases). Trimming took off 3 bases at V and 6 bases at J, with 15 bases between the two ends. The CDR3 extends over 14 amino acids. Looked up from germline, CDR1 is KGHSH and CDR2 is LQKENI. CDR3 sequence reads: CASSPLSWGLEQYF. As DNA, the CDR3 is TGTGCCAGCTCACCGCTTTCGTGGGGCCTCGAGCAGTACTTC.

In its sample, this clone was seen a few times. The rearrangement uses TRBV4-3 and TRBJ2-2; TRBD1 matches 9 bases. The germline CDR1 and CDR2 sequences are LGHNA and YSLEER. J gave up 1 base and V 0 bases, and 3 bases lay outside the gene matches. The CDR3 sequence is 17 residues long. This CDR3 reads CASSQDGTGRNTGELFF. The CDR3 nucleotides read TGCGCCAGCAGCCAAGACGGGACAGGGCGGAACACCGGGGAGCTGTTTTTT.

The table lists this clone with a few counts. The J gene is TRBJ2-7, the V gene TRBV7-2; the match to TRBD2 covers 12 bases. The V gene end was trimmed by 7 bases and the J gene end by 4 bases; junction bases not matched to a gene: 11. This CDR3 comprises 16 residues. Germline loops: CDR1 SGHTA, CDR2 FQGNSA. CDR3 DNA: TGTGCCAGCACCCTATATTCGGGGACTAGCGGGTACGAGCAGTACTTC. This sequence encodes CASTLYSGTSGYEQYF.

This clone was detected a few times. The rearrangement uses TRBV18 and TRBJ2-7, with 7 bases lining up with TRBD1. Trimming took 8 bases from V and 3 from J; bases not matched to a gene: 7. Germline V lookup: CDR1 KGHSH, CDR2 LQKENI. This CDR3 contains 13 residues. The CDR3 sequence: CASTRTGDYEQYF. CDR3 nucleotides: TGTGCCAGCACCCGGACAGGAGACTACGAGCAGTACTTC.

The V call is TRBV11-3, the J call TRBJ1-1, with D hard to call. Germline-derived CDR1 and CDR2 are SGHNT and YENEEA. Trimming removed 1 base at V and 1 base at J, with 4 bases between. This CDR3 contains 13 residues. In DNA form, the CDR3 reads TGTGCCAGCAGCTTAGTTCGGAACACTGAAGCTTTCTTT. The encoded protein is CASSLVRNTEAFF.

V and J are TRBV5-1 and TRBJ2-7; a weak D match, TRBD2 (6 bases). The CDR3 consists of 14 residues. Germline CDR1 reads SGHRS; CDR2 reads YFSETQ. Deletions cut 2 bases from V and 3 bases from J, with 12 bases between. The CDR3 spells CASSFGGEVYEQYF. CDR3 bases: TGCGCCAGCAGCTTCGGAGGGGAGGTCTACGAGCAGTACTTC. The full variable domain, completed using reference TRBV5-1 and TRBJ2-7, is KAGVTQTPRYLIKTRGQQVTLSCSPISGHRSVSWYQQTPGQGLQFLFEYFSETQRNKGNFPGRFSGRQFSNSRSEMNVSTLELGDSALYLCASSFGGEVYEQYFGPGTRLTVT.

This chain connects TRBV20-1 to TRBJ1-1; D perhaps matches TRBD1 (5 bases). Trimming pared 3 bases from V and 8 bases from J, leaving 10 bases between. Per germline, CDR1 DFQATT and CDR2 SNEGSKA (reference sequence). The CDR3 is 11 residues long. In nucleotides, the CDR3 is TGCAGTGCTAGTCCGGGGGGGGAAGCTTTCTTT. Amino acids: CSASPGGEAFF.

V and J are TRBV30 and TRBJ2-1; D is perhaps TRBD1 (7 bases). The CDR3 contains 14 residues. In germline, CDR1 is GTSNPN, CDR2 SVGIG (reference sequence). In DNA form, the CDR3 reads TGTCCCCCAGTTGGCGGGACAGCAAACAATGAGCAGTTCTTC. It yields the protein CPPVGGTANNEQFF.

The V call is TRBV7-3, the J call TRBJ2-5; the D gene is possibly TRBD2 (6 bases). This CDR3 is built from 17 residues. The germline V gene has CDR1 SGHTA and CDR2 FQGTGA. Trimming pared 1 base from V and 4 bases from J, leaving 19 bases between. The CDR3 reads CASSLNPSGLGGETQYF. The DNA for the CDR3 is TGTGCCAGCAGCTTAAATCCCTCGGGTTTGGGGGGAGAGACCCAGTACTTC.

This clone showed up just a few times. This chain connects TRBV7-2 to TRBJ2-5; the D is unclear. The V gene lost 1 base and the J gene lost 3 bases, with 9 bases spanning the gap. Per the germline V gene, CDR1 is SGHTA and CDR2 is FQGNSA. The CDR3 totals 14 residues. The CDR3 here is CASSLERIKETQYF. The CDR3, as DNA: TGTGCCAGCAGCTTAGAGAGAATAAAAGAGACCCAGTACTTC.

This clone was recorded a few times. This chain connects TRBV15 to TRBJ2-7; tentative D call: TRBD1 (5 bases). Trimming shortened V by 5 bases and J by 3 bases, and 11 bases separated the two germline ends. Per the germline V gene, CDR1 is LNHNV and CDR2 is YYDKDF (reference sequence). This CDR3 region has 13 residues. Written as DNA, the CDR3 is TGTGCCACCAGCGCCCAGGGCGGCTACGAGCAGTACTTC. This codes for CATSAQGGYEQYF.

This clone was found a few times. V is TRBV7-2 and J is TRBJ2-7; D gene unclear. V lost 0 bases and J lost 0, with 9 bases in between. Looked up from germline, CDR1 is SGHTA and CDR2 is FQGNSA. CDR3 length: 15 residues. Written as DNA, the CDR3 is TGTGCCAGCAGCTTAGCCACCGTGAGCTCCTACGAGCAGTACTTC. Translation: CASSLATVSSYEQYF.